The 27 T cell receptor beta chains reported below all come from one sample, sequenced in a study of T cells in Graves' hyperthyroidism and ophthalmopathy. RNA transcripts provided the source from which TCR beta CDR3 regions were amplified. HTBI primers drove first-round RT-PCR of the TCR CDR3. TCRdb redid the calling of the multiplex PCR reads with MiXCR, one entry per CDR3 protein. Of about 410,000 distinct CDR3 sequences listed, around 15% were seen once; the top ten hold roughly an eighth. Sequencing input: blood. These TCRs come from a young man with Graves' ophthalmopathy.

The chain links TRBV5-1 to TRBJ1-6; D unresolved. CDR3 size: 12 residues. Germline V gene lookup returns CDR1 SGHRS and CDR2 YFSETQ. The V gene lost 5 bases and the J gene lost 7 bases, with 7 bases spanning the gap. CDR3 bases: TGCGCCAGCAGGGCACTAAATTCACCCCTCCACTTT. The encoded protein is CASRALNSPLHF.

This rearrangement joins TRBV5-5 to TRBJ1-3; weak D call: TRBD1 (5 bases). This CDR3 region has 16 residues. V was trimmed by 2 bases and J by 0 bases, leaving 12 bases between them. Germline V gene lookup returns CDR1 SGHKS and CDR2 YYEKEE (reference sequence). CDR3 DNA: TGTGCCAGCAGCTTATTCGTGGGGCTCTCTGGAAACACCATATATTTT. Its translation is CASSLFVGLSGNTIYF.

This clonotype turned up a few times. The chain uses TRBV27 and TRBJ2-1; 9 nucleotides align to TRBD2. The CDR3 runs to 16 residues. Per the germline V gene, CDR1 is MNHEY and CDR2 is SMNVEV (reference sequence). With V trimmed by 1 base and J by 12 bases, 13 bases remained unmatched. The CDR3 DNA sequence: TGTGCCAGCAGTTTATACTTGCGGGAGGGACCCGGGGGGCAGTTCTTC. This encodes CASSLYLREGPGGQFF.

The DNA for the CDR3 is TGCGCCAGCAGCCAAGAAACAGGGTACAATGAGCAGTTCTTC. It encodes CASSQETGYNEQFF. V and J are TRBV4-1 and TRBJ2-1; possibly TRBD1 for D (6 bases). CDR3 length: 14 residues. Germline V lookup: CDR1 MGHRA, CDR2 YSYEKL. V was shortened by 0 bases and J by 4 bases, with 7 bases between the two germline ends.

This clonotype was seen repeatedly, ten times or more. This chain uses TRBV6-1 with TRBJ1-1; 7 nucleotides agree with TRBD1. This CDR3 region has 13 residues. Trimming removed 6 bases from V and 4 bases from J; junction bases left unmatched: 5. Germline V gene sequence: CDR1 MNHNS, CDR2 SASEGT. In DNA form, the CDR3 reads TGTGCCAGCAGAGGACAGGAGGGCACTGAAGCTTTCTTT. Its translation is CASRGQEGTEAFF.

V is TRBV24-1 and J is TRBJ2-5, with D maybe TRBD2 (7 bases). Germline V CDR1 and CDR2: KGHDR, SFDVKD. The CDR3 runs to 16 residues. Trimming cost V 4 bases and J 1 base, with 15 bases left between them. This CDR3 reads CATSDPAGGAQETQYF. The CDR3 DNA reads TGTGCCACCAGTGACCCTGCTGGGGGGGCCCAAGAGACCCAGTACTTC.

Details on this clonotype: Given a much more abundant clone one base away, this may be a read error. The genes are TRBV29-1 and TRBJ2-1, with 9 positions matching TRBD2. CDR1 is SQVTM, CDR2 ANQGSEA, per germline. The CDR3 loop spans 14 amino acids. The V segment lost 6 bases and the J segment 3 bases; nucleotides outside the gene matches: 6. Here the CDR3 reads CSVRAGGIYNEQFF. The CDR3 DNA follows: TGCAGCGTCAGGGCGGGGGGGATCTACAATGAGCAGTTCTTC.

This clonotype was observed a handful of times. This chain joins TRBV18 and TRBJ2-3; maybe TRBD1 (5 bases). This CDR3 comprises 15 residues. V was shortened by 1 base and J by 0 bases, with 8 bases between the two germline ends. CDR1 and CDR2 (germline): KGHSH, LQKENI. CDR3 region: CASSPRDSSTDTQYF. CDR3 DNA: TGTGCCAGCTCACCACGAGACAGTAGCACAGATACGCAGTATTTT.

The rearrangement uses TRBV24-1 and TRBJ2-5; possibly TRBD1 or TRBD2 for D (5 bases each). V lost 5 bases and J 2 bases, leaving 11 bases between the germline ends. CDR3 length: 14 residues. Germline lookup yields CDR1 KGHDR and CDR2 SFDVKD. The CDR3 region is CATSGGLGQETQYF. The CDR3 DNA sequence: TGTGCCACCAGTGGGGGGTTGGGGCAAGAGACCCAGTACTTC.

This clonotype was observed many times. The V gene is TRBV11-2, the J gene TRBJ2-3; 10 bases are shared with TRBD2. CDR3 length equals 15 residues. Germline V gives CDR1 SGHAT, CDR2 FQNNGV. The J segment lost 4 bases and the V segment lost 6 bases, leaving 7 bases of the junction unmatched. The CDR3 region is CASRSAGGLSDTQYF. CDR3 sequence (DNA): TGTGCCAGCAGGTCAGCGGGGGGGCTCTCAGATACGCAGTATTTT.

This clonotype was counted many times. This sequence joins TRBV13 and TRBJ2-7; 8 bases align to TRBD1. The V gene end was trimmed by 4 bases and the J gene end by 1 base; junction bases not matched to a gene: 3. The germline gives CDR1 PRHDT, CDR2 FYEKMQ (reference sequence). This CDR3 is 14 amino acids long. The CDR3 here is CASSSDRDSYEQYF. In nucleotides, the CDR3 is TGTGCCAGCAGCTCGGACAGGGATTCCTACGAGCAGTACTTC.

The chain has TRBV19 and TRBJ2-7; D remains ambiguous. The V end was cut by 3 bases, the J end by 5 bases, with 17 bases between. The CDR3 length is 15 residues. Germline CDR1 and CDR2: LNHDA and SQIVND (reference sequence). The CDR3 DNA reads as TGTGCCAGTAGTATCGGGCAGACGGGTCTGGACGAGCAGTACTTC. It encodes CASSIGQTGLDEQYF. The variable domain in full, with the rest retrieved from reference TRBV19 and TRBJ2-7, is DGGITQSPKYLFRKEGQNVTLSCEQNLNHDAMYWYRQDPGQGLRLIYYSQIVNDFQKGDIAEGYSVSREKKESFPLTVTSAQKNPTAFYLCASSIGQTGLDEQYFGPGTRLTVT.

This clonotype was seen a handful of times. V is TRBV4-3 and J is TRBJ1-2, with D unresolved. Germline loops: CDR1 LGHNA, CDR2 YSLEER. With 0 bases removed from V and 7 bases from J, the gap between germline ends came to 18 bases. The CDR3 is 16 amino acids. The CDR3 reads CASSQDSHGLSSGYTF. The CDR3 DNA is TGCGCCAGCAGCCAAGATTCTCATGGCTTAAGTAGTGGCTACACCTTC.

Notes on this clonotype: A much larger clone lies a single base off, so this may be a read error. The chain carries TRBV7-9 and TRBJ2-7, with 12 bases matching TRBD2. Germline V gene data show CDR1 as SEHNR and CDR2 as FQNEAQ (reference sequence). The CDR3 is 16 residues long. V was pared by 5 bases and J by 7 bases, with 12 bases of the junction left unmatched. The CDR3 DNA follows: TGTGCCAGCAGCACCGGGACTAGCGGGTTCAATGAAGAGCAGTACTTC. Protein product: CASSTGTSGFNEEQYF.

In its sample, this clonotype was seen a few times. This rearrangement joins TRBV7-9 to TRBJ1-4; tentative D call: TRBD1 (6 bases). The V gene lost 8 bases and the J gene lost 5 bases, with 9 bases spanning the gap. This CDR3 comprises 12 residues. The germline V gene encodes CDR1 SEHNR and CDR2 FQNEAQ (reference sequence). CDR3 bases: TGTGCCAGCGGACAGCTGAATGAAAAACTGTTTTTT. Amino acid sequence: CASGQLNEKLFF.

The gene calls are TRBV20-1 and TRBJ2-1, with a possible D match to TRBD1 (7 bases). CDR1 DFQATT and CDR2 SNEGSKA come from the germline V gene (reference sequence). Trimming stripped 4 bases from V and 10 bases from J, with 14 bases between. The CDR3 extends over 12 amino acids. The CDR3 loop reads CSANGGGQEQFF. In DNA, the CDR3 is TGCAGTGCTAACGGAGGGGGACAGGAGCAGTTCTTC.

A few counts support this clonotype. The chain is built from TRBV9 and TRBJ2-7; D possibly corresponds to TRBD1 (7 bases). Trimming removed 1 base at V and 5 bases at J, with 16 bases between. Germline V gene data show CDR1 as SGDLS and CDR2 as YYNGEE. This CDR3 has 15 residues. CDR3 in DNA: TGTGCCAGCAGCGTAAACGGAGGGGGCTCAAACGAGCAGTACTTC. It translates to CASSVNGGGSNEQYF.

This clonotype was seen many times. The chain is built from TRBV6-2 or TRBV6-3 and TRBJ2-2; 7 positions match TRBD2. V dropped 4 bases and J dropped 0; count of bases not matched to a gene: 2. The CDR3 is made up of 15 amino acids. CDR1 and CDR2 from the germline V gene are MNHEY and SVGEGT. The CDR3, as DNA: TGTGCCAGCAGTTCCGGGACTACGAACACCGGGGAGCTGTTTTTT. Translating it yields CASSSGTTNTGELFF.

This clonotype was recorded at least ten times. The CDR3 region has the DNA TGTGCCAGCATTACCTACAGGGGCAATCAGCCCCAGCATTTT. This codes for CASITYRGNQPQHF. The gene calls are TRBV5-6 and TRBJ1-5; D perhaps matches TRBD1 (6 bases). The V gene lost 6 bases and the J gene lost 2 bases, with 12 bases spanning the gap. CDR3 length: 14 amino acids. Per germline, CDR1 SGHDT and CDR2 YYEEEE. Based on the CDR3 plus reference TRBV5-6 and TRBJ1-5, the full variable domain is DAGVTQSPTHLIKTRGQQVTLRCSPKSGHDTVSWYQQALGQGPQFIFQYYEEEERQRGNFPDRFSGHQFPNYSSELNVNALLLGDSALYLCASITYRGNQPQHFGDGTRLSIL.

A word on this clonotype: Since a much larger clone is just one base distant, this may be a read error. This CDR3 is CASSQVGDTGPNERLFF. DNA for the CDR3: TGTGCCAGCAGCCAAGTAGGGGATACAGGACCTAATGAAAGACTGTTTTTT. V usage is TRBV3-1 and J usage is TRBJ1-4; weak D call: TRBD1 (5 bases). The CDR3 has 17 residues. CDR1 is LGHDT, CDR2 YNNKEL, per germline (reference sequence).

This clonotype was counted many times. This chain links TRBV6-2 or TRBV6-3 with TRBJ2-7; TRBD2 agrees at 7 bases. Unmatched junction bases numbered 3, after V lost 0 bases and J lost 4 bases. Germline CDR1 and CDR2: MNHEY and SVGEGT. The CDR3 has 14 amino acids. This CDR3 reads CASSYSGGWYEQYF. CDR3 sequence (DNA): TGTGCCAGCAGTTACTCGGGAGGGTGGTACGAGCAGTACTTC.

CDR3 in DNA: TGTGCCACCAGTGGAGGACAGGGGCACACCGGGGAGCTGTTTTTT. This gives the protein CATSGGQGHTGELFF. V gene TRBV24-1 combines with J gene TRBJ2-2, with TRBD1 matching over 9 bases. The J segment lost 3 bases and the V segment lost 5 bases, leaving 3 bases of the junction unmatched. CDR3 length: 15 residues. The V gene's germline CDR1 is KGHDR and CDR2 SFDVKD.

This clonotype was detected many times. Here the CDR3 DNA reads TGCAGTGCTAGCTCTAGCGTCACAGAGACCCAGTACTTC. Protein product: CSASSSVTETQYF. The chain recombines TRBV20-1 with TRBJ2-5; D possibly corresponds to TRBD2 (6 bases). The length of the CDR3 is 13 residues. V lost 3 bases and J 4 bases, leaving 12 bases between the germline ends. The germline CDR1 and CDR2 sequences are DFQATT and SNEGSKA (reference sequence).

The J gene is TRBJ2-2, the V gene TRBV24-1; 8 nucleotides align to TRBD1. CDR1 is KGHDR and CDR2 is SFDVKD in the germline V gene. The V gene end was trimmed by 7 bases and the J gene end by 6 bases; junction bases not matched to a gene: 3. The CDR3 sequence is 13 residues long. The DNA for the CDR3 is TGTGCCACCAGGGACAGGGTTGCCGGGGAGCTGTTTTTT. Translating it yields CATRDRVAGELFF.

As to this clonotype: A much larger clone lies one base from this, so it may be a read error. The V and J genes are TRBV18 and TRBJ2-5; no reliable D call. Germline V gene lookup returns CDR1 KGHSH and CDR2 LQKENI. V lost 10 bases to trimming and J lost 6 bases, with 18 bases between them. The CDR3 spans 13 residues. The CDR3 reads CATRADTQKTQYF. CDR3 in DNA: TGTGCCACAAGGGCAGATACTCAAAAGACCCAGTACTTC.

This clonotype was seen only a few times. V gene TRBV7-9 combines with J gene TRBJ2-5, with D possibly matching TRBD1 (6 bases). The CDR3 sequence is 14 residues long. Germline-derived CDR1 and CDR2 are SEHNR and FQNEAQ (reference sequence). V lost 5 bases and J 4 bases, leaving 14 bases between the germline ends. The CDR3 reads CASSIWTEIETQYF. The CDR3 DNA reads as TGTGCCAGCAGCATCTGGACAGAGATAGAGACCCAGTACTTC.

This clonotype was counted ten times or more. The V gene is TRBV2, the J gene TRBJ2-7; TRBD1 agrees at 8 bases. CDR3 length equals 15 residues. Germline CDR1 SNHLY, CDR2 FYNNEI. After removal of 5 bases from V and 1 base from J, the junction contained 7 bases not matched to a gene. The CDR3 region has the DNA TGTGCCAGCAGTATGAGGACAGGGCTTTCCTACGAGCAGTACTTC. This codes for CASSMRTGLSYEQYF.